The rows below give T cell receptor beta chains drawn from one sample of a study of blood T cell repertoires in COVID-19. TCRdb keeps only in-frame clones here, not all; method: immunoSEQ multiplex PCR. Here the sample spans roughly 250,000 clones, about 88% being singletons. Sequencing was done on a sample of peripheral blood. These receptors came from a woman in her 40s who had recovered from COVID-19. Both conserved end residues are part of each CDR3. Fields, in order: J gene, V gene, CDR3 protein.

TRBJ2-1,TRBV10-3,CAISERTSGHNEQFF
TRBJ2-7,TRBV19,CASSMDRGYEQYF
TRBJ1-5,TRBV19,CASSSDRPKTSQHF
TRBJ2-1,TRBV11-1,CASSLAGGGSGYNEQFF
TRBJ2-7,TRBV18,CASSQPGQGFYEQYF
TRBJ1-3,TRBV7-8,CASSLGTPSGNTIYF
TRBJ2-5,TRBV7-2,CASSLGGRARETQYF
TRBJ1-3,TRBV28,CASSLDSVSGNTIYF
TRBJ1-1,TRBV29-1,CSVDTGKTEAFF
TRBJ1-3,TRBV5-1,CASSPTGQRGNTIYF
TRBJ1-1,TRBV29-1,CSVAPLTEAFF
TRBJ2-2,TRBV6-4,CASILARRRNTGELFF
TRBJ2-7,TRBV30,CAWSSGRVTYEQYF
TRBJ1-4,TRBV7-2,CASSPRPGGNEKLFF
TRBJ2-4,TRBV6-5,CASRRTGDKNIQYF
TRBJ2-3,TRBV19,CASSELIGGRDTQYF
TRBJ2-7,TRBV9,CASSVSGDYEQYF
TRBJ1-2,TRBV6-1,CASSDKYGDSRQIFYGYTF
TRBJ2-7,TRBV27,CASSPGQGYEQYF
TRBJ2-7,TRBV15,CATSRGRLAATYEQYF
TRBJ2-7,TRBV7-2,CASSHTTGISYEQYF
TRBJ2-7,TRBV27,CASSFRGPYEQYF
TRBJ1-2,TRBV9,CASSADSFNYGYTF
TRBJ2-1,TRBV3-1/TRBV3-2,CASSQTGLAGYNEQFF
TRBJ2-3,TRBV5-8,CASSLRQGAHSDTQYF
TRBJ1-6,TRBV7-8,CASSLQGDAYNSPLHF
TRBJ1-2,TRBV28,CATERRGRGYTF
TRBJ2-5,TRBV5-1,CASSLGGLQGYQETQYF
TRBJ2-7,TRBV19,CASSIGKLGPYEQYF
TRBJ2-1,TRBV2,CASRPPFLTSGTGNEQFF
TRBJ2-7,TRBV9,CASSVEATYEQYF
TRBJ2-5,TRBV4-3,CASSLEHRDRVKTQYF
TRBJ2-7,TRBV7-2,CASSGLSYEQYF
TRBJ2-3,TRBV24-1,CATSDWGRGTDTQYF
TRBJ1-2,TRBV6-6,CASSYSDAGAGGYTF
TRBJ1-1,TRBV6-4,CASKDDRLNTEAFF
TRBJ1-5,TRBV19,CASSTGGNQPQHF
TRBJ1-2,TRBV7-3,CASSSRDRGPMGYGYTF
TRBJ1-4,TRBV18,CASSPPNGVDNEKLFF
TRBJ1-2,TRBV6-5,CASSYPGRGNNYGYTF
TRBJ2-3,TRBV29-1,CSVSRGRGTDTQYF
TRBJ1-6,TRBV10-3,CAIRLDRDGNSPLHF
TRBJ2-2,TRBV18,CASSPTITGNTGELFF